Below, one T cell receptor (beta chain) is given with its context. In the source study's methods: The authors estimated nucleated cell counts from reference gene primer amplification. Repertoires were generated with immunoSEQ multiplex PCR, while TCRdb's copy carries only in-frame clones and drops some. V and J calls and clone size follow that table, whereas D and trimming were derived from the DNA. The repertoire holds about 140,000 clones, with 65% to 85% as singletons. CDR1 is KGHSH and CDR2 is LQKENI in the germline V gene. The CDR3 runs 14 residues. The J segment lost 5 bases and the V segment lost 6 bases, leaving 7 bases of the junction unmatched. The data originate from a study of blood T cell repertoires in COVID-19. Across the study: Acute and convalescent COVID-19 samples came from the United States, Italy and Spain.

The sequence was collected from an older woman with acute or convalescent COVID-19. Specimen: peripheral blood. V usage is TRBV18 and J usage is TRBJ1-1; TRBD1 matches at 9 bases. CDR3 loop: CASSLETGGTEAFF. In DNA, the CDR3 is TGTGCCAGCTCGCTTGAGACAGGGGGAACTGAAGCTTTCTTT.